Reported below is one TCR beta chain. The germline V gene encodes CDR1 SGHRS and CDR2 YFSETQ. This CDR3 region has 16 residues. The V and J ends lost 0 bases and 4 bases, in that order; junction bases with no gene match: 7. Data came from immunoSEQ multiplex PCR; TCRdb stores just in-frame clones and leaves some out. The data contain around 370,000 clones, around 91% of them singletons. This sample is drawn from a study of blood T cell repertoires in COVID-19. The sample comprised peripheral blood. The chain is built from TRBV5-1 and TRBJ2-5; 9 bases match TRBD2. The sequence was collected from a young woman who had recovered from COVID-19. The CDR3 sequence: CASSLALLAGVETQYF. As DNA, the CDR3 is TGCGCCAGCAGCTTGGCCCTTTTAGCGGGAGTAGAGACCCAGTACTTC.